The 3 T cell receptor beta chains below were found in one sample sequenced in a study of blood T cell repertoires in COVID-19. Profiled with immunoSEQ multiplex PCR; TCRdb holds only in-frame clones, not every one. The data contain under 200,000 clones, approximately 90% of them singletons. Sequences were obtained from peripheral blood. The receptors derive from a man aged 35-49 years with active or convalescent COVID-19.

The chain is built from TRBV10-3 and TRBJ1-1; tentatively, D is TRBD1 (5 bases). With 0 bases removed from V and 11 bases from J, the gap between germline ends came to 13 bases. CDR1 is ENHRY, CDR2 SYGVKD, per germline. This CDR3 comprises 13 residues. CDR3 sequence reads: CAISESGGIGAFF. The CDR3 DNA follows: TGTGCCATCAGTGAGTCGGGGGGAATCGGGGCTTTCTTT.

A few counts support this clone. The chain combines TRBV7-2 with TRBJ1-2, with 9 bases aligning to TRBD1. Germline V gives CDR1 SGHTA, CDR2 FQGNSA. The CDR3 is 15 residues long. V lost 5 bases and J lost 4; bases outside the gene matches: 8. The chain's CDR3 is CASSVQGAKSYGYTF. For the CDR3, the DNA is TGTGCCAGCAGCGTACAGGGGGCTAAGTCCTATGGCTACACCTTC.

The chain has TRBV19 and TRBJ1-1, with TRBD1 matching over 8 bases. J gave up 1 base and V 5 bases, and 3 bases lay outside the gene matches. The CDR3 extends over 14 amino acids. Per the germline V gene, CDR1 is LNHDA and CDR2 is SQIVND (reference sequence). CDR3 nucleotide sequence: TGTGCCAGTAGTCGTCAGGGGGCGAACACTGAAGCTTTCTTT. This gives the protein CASSRQGANTEAFF.